The subject of this entry is one T cell receptor beta chain. Its specificity is unknown. The sample originates from a study of T cell repertoires in cytomegalovirus infection. Study in general: Newly reported HLA-C-restricted and thoroughly characterized HLA-B-restricted CMV epitopes were employed. Public TCR beta signatures marked donors with CMV infection and the matching HLA.

Whole-study results and caveats: Ex vivo, HLA-C-restricted CMV-specific TCR beta clonotypes prevailed over the rest of the response.

TCRdb reanalysed the reads using MiXCR and keeps one entry per CDR3 protein. The top ten hold 52% of the sample, which has about 150,000 distinct CDR3 sequences, 32% seen once. The CDR3 has 13 amino acids. V was cut by 7 bases and J by 3 bases, with 12 bases left in between. CDR1 and CDR2 from the germline V gene are KGHSH and LQKENI. This chain links TRBV18 with TRBJ1-1, with a weak D call TRBD1 (5 bases). Sequences were derived from CD8+ T cells from cultured PBMCs, sampled from culture after CMV antigen stimulation. The TCR was taken from a human donor in good health (CMV status not recorded). Some clones in this sample may be carry-over from other donors' samples. The CDR3 loop is CASFQGPYTEAFF. The CDR3 bases are TGTGCCAGCTTCCAGGGCCCATACACTGAAGCTTTCTTT.